These 18 T cell receptor beta chains were sequenced from one sample in a study of blood T cell repertoires in COVID-19. Data came from immunoSEQ multiplex PCR; TCRdb stores just in-frame clones and leaves some out. The sample has approximately 470,000 clones; 87% are singletons. The sequenced sample consisted of PBMCs or T cells enriched from blood (not recorded which). These TCRs come from a woman aged 18-29 years who had recovered from COVID-19.

This chain links TRBV9 with TRBJ2-2; 7 positions agree with TRBD1. Germline V gene data show CDR1 as SGDLS and CDR2 as YYNGEE. Unmatched junction bases numbered 8, after V lost 4 bases and J lost 5 bases. The CDR3 sequence is 15 residues long. In DNA form, the CDR3 reads TGTGCCAGCAGCTATTTAGACAGGGAAACCGGGGAGCTGTTTTTT. This gives the protein CASSYLDRETGELFF.

The rearrangement links TRBV18 to TRBJ2-7, with 9 bases identical to TRBD2. Germline CDR1 and CDR2: KGHSH and LQKENI. With 3 bases clipped from V and 4 bases from J, the junction kept 7 bases outside the gene matches. This CDR3 is built from 15 residues. The CDR3 region is CASSPSASGTYEQYF. The CDR3 nucleotides are TGTGCCAGCTCACCGTCGGCTAGCGGGACGTACGAGCAGTACTTC.

The CDR3 protein is CASSRSQGYEQYF. CDR3 DNA: TGCGCCAGCAGCCGCTCCCAGGGCTACGAGCAGTACTTC. The chain joins TRBV5-1 to TRBJ2-7, with D possibly TRBD1 on 5 matching bases. Between the trimmed V and J ends, which lost 4 bases and 3 bases, there was a span of 11 bases. The CDR3 spans 13 residues. The germline V gene has CDR1 SGHRS and CDR2 YFSETQ.

V is TRBV6-5 and J is TRBJ1-1; D unresolved. V dropped 2 bases and J dropped 10 bases, with 8 bases sitting between them. The CDR3 sequence is 11 residues long. CDR1 and CDR2 from the germline V gene are MNHEY and SVGAGI. CDR3 protein: CASSYLGVAFF. The CDR3 region has the DNA TGTGCCAGCAGTTACCTAGGTGTAGCTTTCTTT.

V is TRBV24-1 and J is TRBJ2-1; D is perhaps TRBD1 (5 bases). CDR3 size: 13 residues. In germline, CDR1 is KGHDR, CDR2 SFDVKD. V lost 2 bases and J lost 10, with 11 bases in between. The CDR3 nucleotides read TGTGCCACCAGTGATTCGGGCCACAGGGAGCAGTTCTTC. Amino acid sequence: CATSDSGHREQFF.

This chain links TRBV6-2 or TRBV6-3 with TRBJ2-1, with a weak D call TRBD1 (5 bases). The ends were cut back, 5 bases at V and 8 bases at J, with 7 bases in the middle. Looked up from germline, CDR1 is MNHEY and CDR2 is SVGEGT. CDR3 length: 11 residues. The CDR3 region has the DNA TGTGCCAGCAGTATGGGGCATGAGCAGTTCTTC. The encoded protein is CASSMGHEQFF.

This chain connects TRBV28 to TRBJ1-1; D is possibly TRBD1 (5 bases). The germline V gene has CDR1 MDHEN and CDR2 SYDVKM. Trimming shortened V by 7 bases and J by 10 bases, and 22 bases separated the two germline ends. The CDR3 has 14 amino acids. The CDR3 loop is CASTSHGGGTGAFF. CDR3 bases: TGTGCCAGCACCTCGCACGGAGGAGGGACGGGAGCTTTCTTT.

The CDR3: CASRGVGADGYTF. DNA for the CDR3: TGCGCCAGCAGAGGCGTCGGAGCGGATGGCTACACCTTC. The chain carries TRBV4-1 and TRBJ1-2; unclear D gene. The V end lost 6 bases, the J end lost 6 bases, and 14 bases lay between the germline ends. Germline V CDR1 and CDR2: MGHRA, YSYEKL. CDR3 length: 13 amino acids.

The gene calls are TRBV5-4 and TRBJ2-5; 9 bases line up with TRBD2. The CDR3 is 16 amino acids. V was pared by 0 bases and J by 2 bases, with 5 bases of the junction left unmatched. CDR1 is SGHNT, CDR2 YYREEE, per germline (reference sequence). The CDR3 here is CASSLGAGGLQETQYF. CDR3 sequence (DNA): TGTGCCAGCAGCTTGGGGGCGGGGGGGCTACAAGAGACCCAGTACTTC.

CDR3 amino acids: CASSQGRDRDEKLFF. CDR3 coding DNA: TGTGCCAGCAGCCAAGGGAGGGACAGGGACGAAAAACTGTTTTTT. The V call is TRBV4-2, the J call TRBJ1-4; 9 bases match TRBD1. V lost 1 base, J lost 8 bases, and 5 bases stayed unmatched. This CDR3 has 15 amino acids. Germline-derived CDR1 and CDR2 are LGHNA and YNFKEQ.

This chain uses TRBV5-1 with TRBJ1-1; D is possibly TRBD1 (6 bases). The V gene lost 3 bases and the J gene lost 4 bases, with 13 bases spanning the gap. Germline V gene lookup returns CDR1 SGHRS and CDR2 YFSETQ. This CDR3 region has 14 residues. Here the CDR3 reads CASSSTLRGTEAFF. In DNA form, the CDR3 reads TGCGCCAGCAGCTCCACCCTCAGGGGCACTGAAGCTTTCTTT.

The rearrangement links TRBV28 to TRBJ2-5; D is unclear. Trimming left V 6 bases short and J 5 bases short, with 10 bases between. CDR1 is MDHEN and CDR2 is SYDVKM in the germline V gene. The CDR3 sequence is 12 residues long. The DNA of the CDR3 is TGTGCCAGCAGCCCCCAAGCGGAGACCCAGTACTTC. Residues: CASSPQAETQYF.

DNA of the CDR3: TGTGCCAGCAGCCATTGGGACAGCTCCTACGAGCAGTACTTC. Its protein product is CASSHWDSSYEQYF. This chain uses TRBV3-1 (or the pseudogene TRBV3-2) with TRBJ2-7; 7 bases are shared with TRBD1. The CDR3 contains 14 residues. Germline loops: CDR1 LGHDT, CDR2 YNNKEL (reference sequence). With 3 bases clipped from V and 0 bases from J, the junction kept 2 bases outside the gene matches.

The genes are TRBV7-3 and TRBJ1-5; D not resolved. V lost 2 bases and J 5 bases, leaving 7 bases between the germline ends. Per the germline V gene, CDR1 is SGHTA and CDR2 is FQGTGA. This CDR3 contains 13 residues. The CDR3 region has the DNA TGTGCCAGCAGCTTAGAGAGGGATCAGCCCCAGCATTTT. Translating it yields CASSLERDQPQHF.

This clone was observed a handful of times. The sample holds other DNA sequences that translate to the same CDR3. The CDR3 DNA follows: TGTGCCAGCTCACCAGGCTTGAACACTGAAGCTTTCTTT. Protein sequence: CASSPGLNTEAFF. The chain carries TRBV18 and TRBJ1-1; D call uncertain. Germline lookup yields CDR1 KGHSH and CDR2 LQKENI. This CDR3 has 13 residues. V was cut by 2 bases and J by 0 bases, with 4 bases left in between.

With regard to this clone: The same CDR3 is also encoded by other DNA sequences in this sample. The chain combines TRBV3-1 (or the pseudogene TRBV3-2) with TRBJ1-1; D not resolved. The V end was cut by 0 bases, the J end by 0 bases, with 2 bases between. Germline loops: CDR1 LGHDT, CDR2 YNNKEL (reference sequence). This CDR3 contains 13 residues. The CDR3 DNA reads TGTGCCAGCAGCCAAGACTTGAACACTGAAGCTTTCTTT. This translates into CASSQDLNTEAFF.

CDR3 residues: CAWSIRQLDQPQHF. The CDR3 DNA follows: TGTGCCTGGAGTATCCGGCAGCTAGATCAGCCCCAGCATTTT. The chain is built from TRBV30 and TRBJ1-5; D uncertain. The V gene lost 2 bases and the J gene lost 5 bases, with 13 bases spanning the gap. Germline V gene data show CDR1 as GTSNPN and CDR2 as SVGIG (reference sequence). CDR3 length: 14 amino acids.

This chain joins TRBV5-1 and TRBJ1-1; D is uncertain. Trimming removed 4 bases at V and 12 bases at J, with 16 bases between. This CDR3 region has 12 residues. Germline V gene data show CDR1 as SGHRS and CDR2 as YFSETQ. The CDR3 is CASSLGGPRSFF. CDR3 DNA: TGCGCCAGCAGCCTGGGAGGGCCCCGATCTTTCTTT.